Shown below are 26 T cell receptor beta chains from a single sample sequenced in a study of CD8 T cells in Susac syndrome. With random hexamers, roughly 0.45 to 1 ug RNA was reverse transcribed. TCRdb fed the immunoSEQ multiplex PCR reads into MiXCR, producing one record per CDR3 protein. This sample has about 130,000 distinct CDR3 sequences, with just under 95% found just once. The sequenced sample consisted of CD8+ T cells from PBMCs. These receptors were taken from a human donor with Susac syndrome.

The rearrangement uses TRBV12-5 and TRBJ1-2; 10 positions agree with TRBD1. Germline lookup yields CDR1 LGHNT and CDR2 FRNRAP. The ends lost 3 bases at V and 4 bases at J; junction bases unmatched: 8. The CDR3 spans 16 residues. CDR3 in amino acids: CASGFLDRGFSYGYTF. The CDR3 nucleotides read TGTGCTAGTGGTTTCTTGGACAGGGGGTTTTCCTATGGCTACACCTTC.

The chain recombines TRBV6-4 with TRBJ2-1; 7 nucleotides match TRBD1. The CDR3 loop spans 15 amino acids. Germline assignment: CDR1 MRHNA and CDR2 SNTAGT. Losses at the gene ends were 0 bases for V and 6 bases for J; bases not matched to a gene: 5. The CDR3: CASSDSGAGGNEQFF. DNA for the CDR3: TGTGCCAGCAGTGACTCCGGGGCAGGGGGCAATGAGCAGTTCTTC.

The V and J genes are TRBV20-1 and TRBJ1-1; unclear D gene. The CDR3 covers 15 residues. Germline V gene data show CDR1 as DFQATT and CDR2 as SNEGSKA (reference sequence). Trimming stripped 2 bases from V and 1 base from J, with 14 bases between. The CDR3 here is CSARRSDGRNTEAFF. Here the CDR3 DNA reads TGCAGTGCTAGACGATCAGACGGGCGGAACACTGAAGCTTTCTTT.

V and J are TRBV9 and TRBJ2-3; 10 nucleotides align to TRBD1. CDR1 is SGDLS, CDR2 YYNGEE, per germline. The CDR3 consists of 16 residues. Trimming at V came to 0 bases and at J to 4 bases, leaving 5 bases not matched to a gene. This CDR3 is CASSVEDGTGADTQYF. Here the CDR3 DNA reads TGTGCCAGCAGCGTAGAGGATGGGACAGGGGCAGATACGCAGTATTTT.

This chain joins TRBV9 and TRBJ2-3, with 8 bases aligning to TRBD2. This CDR3 region has 16 residues. V gave up 1 base and J gave up 0 bases; unmatched junction bases: 4. CDR1 is SGDLS and CDR2 is YYNGEE in the germline V gene. The CDR3 spells CASSVSLAGSTDTQYF. CDR3 bases: TGTGCCAGCAGCGTATCTTTAGCGGGAAGCACAGATACGCAGTATTTT.

The chain combines TRBV28 with TRBJ1-2, with no clear D. The CDR3 runs to 14 residues. With 6 bases removed from V and 0 bases from J, the gap between germline ends came to 11 bases. Germline CDR1 MDHEN, CDR2 SYDVKM. CDR3 bases: TGTGCCAGCAGAATCAGGAAGACTAACTATGGCTACACCTTC. Protein: CASRIRKTNYGYTF.

The genes are TRBV5-1 and TRBJ2-7; 10 nucleotides align to TRBD1. CDR1 and CDR2 (germline): SGHRS, YFSETQ. CDR3 length: 16 residues. With V trimmed by 0 bases and J by 0 bases, 3 bases remained unmatched. CDR3: CASSLARDRGSYEQYF. Here the CDR3 DNA reads TGCGCCAGCAGCTTGGCGAGGGACAGGGGCTCCTACGAGCAGTACTTC. The entire variable domain, with the rest obtained from reference TRBV5-1 and TRBJ2-7, is as follows: KAGVTQTPRYLIKTRGQQVTLSCSPISGHRSVSWYQQTPGQGLQFLFEYFSETQRNKGNFPGRFSGRQFSNSRSEMNVSTLELGDSALYLCASSLARDRGSYEQYFGPGTRLTVT.

The chain joins TRBV24-1 to TRBJ2-3; either TRBD1 or TRBD2 may fit D (5 bases each). Germline V gives CDR1 KGHDR, CDR2 SFDVKD. V was pared by 3 bases and J by 0 bases, with 12 bases between. This CDR3 is 16 amino acids long. Here the CDR3 reads CATSDVGPVSTDTQYF. The DNA of the CDR3 is TGTGCCACCAGTGATGTGGGACCCGTCAGCACAGATACGCAGTATTTT.

The J gene is TRBJ2-2, the V gene TRBV24-1; 9 bases fit TRBD1. Germline V gene lookup returns CDR1 KGHDR and CDR2 SFDVKD. The CDR3 has 15 amino acids. The J segment lost 3 bases and the V segment lost 5 bases, leaving 3 bases of the junction unmatched. CDR3 nucleotides: TGTGCCACCAGTGTACAGGGGGCCGACACCGGGGAGCTGTTTTTT. It specifies CATSVQGADTGELFF.

This chain joins TRBV6-5 and TRBJ2-1, with 8 bases matching TRBD2. With V trimmed by 5 bases and J by 8 bases, 11 bases remained unmatched. This CDR3 contains 15 residues. Germline V gene sequence: CDR1 MNHEY, CDR2 SVGAGI. CDR3 nucleotide sequence: TGTGCCAGCAGTCCTTTCGCGGGAGGCTTCGATGAGCAGTTCTTC. As protein: CASSPFAGGFDEQFF.

The chain is built from TRBV12-3 or TRBV12-4 and TRBJ2-3; 7 nucleotides line up with TRBD1. The CDR3 loop spans 14 amino acids. The trim removed 6 bases at V and 2 bases at J, leaving 5 bases unmatched. The CDR3 here is CASRGTAATDTQYF. In DNA form, the CDR3 reads TGTGCCAGCAGAGGGACAGCCGCCACAGATACGCAGTATTTT.

Only one count was recorded for this clonotype. V usage is TRBV29-1 and J usage is TRBJ2-7; D may be TRBD1 (5 bases). CDR3 length equals 13 residues. The V end lost 4 bases, the J end lost 6 bases, and 16 bases lay between the germline ends. Germline V gene lookup returns CDR1 SQVTM and CDR2 ANQGSEA. DNA of the CDR3: TGCAGCGTTGCCCGGAGACAGCCAAGCGAGCAGTACTTC. Protein: CSVARRQPSEQYF.

The gene calls are TRBV6-1 and TRBJ1-2; D remains ambiguous. Germline CDR1 is MNHNS and CDR2 is SASEGT. The CDR3 consists of 10 residues. Trimming removed 6 bases at V and 10 bases at J, with 9 bases between. CDR3 protein: CASSAVLYTF. The DNA for the CDR3 is TGTGCCAGCAGCGCAGTCCTCTACACCTTC.

This clonotype was counted a single time. The chain couples TRBV20-1 to TRBJ1-6; tentatively, D is TRBD1 (5 bases). Trimming took off 2 bases at V and 4 bases at J, with 12 bases between the two ends. This CDR3 is 15 amino acids long. The V gene's germline CDR1 is DFQATT and CDR2 SNEGSKA (reference sequence). As DNA, the CDR3 is TGCAGTGCTAGACGGCCGGGACTGTATAATTCACCCCTCCACTTT. This translates into CSARRPGLYNSPLHF.

V and J are TRBV9 and TRBJ1-1; tentative D call: TRBD1 (6 bases). CDR3 length: 14 amino acids. Germline assignment: CDR1 SGDLS and CDR2 YYNGEE. V was shortened by 3 bases and J by 11 bases, with 20 bases between the two germline ends. CDR3 sequence reads: CASSGTGTKEEAFF. CDR3 DNA: TGTGCCAGCAGCGGTACCGGGACAAAGGAGGAGGCTTTCTTT.

The genes are TRBV24-1 and TRBJ1-2; 11 bases fit TRBD1. V lost 4 bases to trimming and J lost 6 bases; unmatched junction nucleotides: 3. The CDR3 sequence is 14 residues long. Germline V CDR1 and CDR2: KGHDR, SFDVKD. Here the CDR3 reads CATSDLDRGHGYTF. Here the CDR3 DNA reads TGTGCCACCAGTGACTTGGACAGGGGGCATGGCTACACCTTC.

The rearrangement uses TRBV24-1 and TRBJ1-1; no clear D. The CDR3 sequence is 14 residues long. The germline CDR1 and CDR2 sequences are KGHDR and SFDVKD. V was shortened by 8 bases and J by 1 base, with 13 bases between the two germline ends. The CDR3 spells CATTVGRKNTEAFF. The CDR3 DNA reads TGTGCCACCACTGTCGGGCGGAAGAACACTGAAGCTTTCTTT.

This clonotype has just a few counts. The chain recombines TRBV4-2 with TRBJ1-5; 8 bases line up with TRBD1. CDR3 size: 15 residues. CDR1 is LGHNA, CDR2 YNFKEQ, per germline. The trim removed 2 bases at V and 3 bases at J, leaving 3 bases unmatched. Written as DNA, the CDR3 is TGTGCCAGCAGCCAACAGGGACAGGACAATCAGCCCCAGCATTTT. As protein: CASSQQGQDNQPQHF.

The V gene is TRBV9, the J gene TRBJ1-5; tentatively, D is TRBD1 (5 bases). The CDR3 has 14 amino acids. Germline V gene data show CDR1 as SGDLS and CDR2 as YYNGEE. Trimming stripped 0 bases from V and 4 bases from J, with 8 bases between. CDR3 bases: TGTGCCAGCAGCGTAGGACAGTTTAATCAGCCCCAGCATTTT. Residues: CASSVGQFNQPQHF.

The CDR3 here is CASSQDQGGYTEAFF. CDR3 nucleotides: TGCGCCAGCAGCCAAGATCAGGGGGGTTACACTGAAGCTTTCTTT. The chain couples TRBV4-3 to TRBJ1-1; 7 nucleotides line up with TRBD1. The CDR3 loop spans 15 amino acids. Germline V lookup: CDR1 LGHNA, CDR2 YSLEER. V gave up 0 bases and J gave up 3 bases; unmatched junction bases: 4.

The CDR3 coding sequence is TGTGCCAGCAGCCTTCGGACAGGGTACACTGAAGCTTTCTTT. This sequence encodes CASSLRTGYTEAFF. The V and J genes are TRBV3-1 and TRBJ1-1, with 8 bases that match TRBD1. Germline lookup yields CDR1 LGHDT and CDR2 YNNKEL (reference sequence). V lost 4 bases, J lost 3 bases, and 4 bases stayed unmatched. The CDR3 length is 14 residues. Combining the CDR3 with reference TRBV3-1 and TRBJ1-1 gives the whole variable domain DTAVSQTPKYLVTQMGNDKSIKCEQNLGHDTMYWYKQDSKKFLKIMFSYNNKELIINETVPNRFSPKSPDKAHLNLHINSLELGDSAVYFCASSLRTGYTEAFFGQGTRLTVV.

The J gene is TRBJ2-1, the V gene TRBV5-1; 14 bases map to TRBD2. Germline V gives CDR1 SGHRS, CDR2 YFSETQ. J lost 8 bases, V lost 3 bases, and 7 bases had no gene match. The CDR3 spans 16 residues. CDR3 nucleotides: TGCGCCAGCAGCTGGGACGGGACTAGCGGGAGAGATGAGCAGTTCTTC. Protein sequence: CASSWDGTSGRDEQFF.

V is TRBV5-6 and J is TRBJ2-7; TRBD2 agrees at 8 bases. With V trimmed by 5 bases and J by 1 base, 11 bases remained unmatched. This CDR3 spans 16 amino acids. Germline CDR1 is SGHDT and CDR2 is YYEEEE. The chain's CDR3 is CASSSGGPSGSYEQYF. DNA of the CDR3: TGTGCCAGCAGTTCGGGGGGGCCTAGCGGGTCCTACGAGCAGTACTTC. The full variable domain, completed using reference TRBV5-6 and TRBJ2-7, is DAGVTQSPTHLIKTRGQQVTLRCSPKSGHDTVSWYQQALGQGPQFIFQYYEEEERQRGNFPDRFSGHQFPNYSSELNVNALLLGDSALYLCASSSGGPSGSYEQYFGPGTRLTVT.

V usage is TRBV27 and J usage is TRBJ2-1, with 7 positions matching TRBD2. Germline CDR1 is MNHEY and CDR2 is SMNVEV (reference sequence). The CDR3 is 13 residues long. V gave up 0 bases and J gave up 10 bases; unmatched junction bases: 3. The CDR3 DNA is TGTGCCAGCAGTTTATCGGAAGCGGGGGAGCAGTTCTTC. As protein: CASSLSEAGEQFF.

V gene TRBV20-1 combines with J gene TRBJ2-7; no clear D. The V end was cut by 3 bases, the J end by 2 bases, with 11 bases between. The CDR3 consists of 13 residues. Germline values: CDR1 DFQATT, CDR2 SNEGSKA (reference sequence). The CDR3 sequence: CSARSTDTYEQYF. The CDR3 nucleotides are TGCAGTGCTAGGTCGACGGATACCTACGAGCAGTACTTC.

This clonotype was seen only once. The chain employs TRBV12-3 or TRBV12-4 and TRBJ2-7, with a possible D match to TRBD2 (5 bases). CDR3 length equals 17 residues. V lost 2 bases and J 3 bases, leaving 20 bases between the germline ends. CDR3 DNA: TGTGCCAGCAGTTTATTGGAGCGGAAAAAGCCTTACTACGAGCAGTACTTC. Its protein product is CASSLLERKKPYYEQYF.